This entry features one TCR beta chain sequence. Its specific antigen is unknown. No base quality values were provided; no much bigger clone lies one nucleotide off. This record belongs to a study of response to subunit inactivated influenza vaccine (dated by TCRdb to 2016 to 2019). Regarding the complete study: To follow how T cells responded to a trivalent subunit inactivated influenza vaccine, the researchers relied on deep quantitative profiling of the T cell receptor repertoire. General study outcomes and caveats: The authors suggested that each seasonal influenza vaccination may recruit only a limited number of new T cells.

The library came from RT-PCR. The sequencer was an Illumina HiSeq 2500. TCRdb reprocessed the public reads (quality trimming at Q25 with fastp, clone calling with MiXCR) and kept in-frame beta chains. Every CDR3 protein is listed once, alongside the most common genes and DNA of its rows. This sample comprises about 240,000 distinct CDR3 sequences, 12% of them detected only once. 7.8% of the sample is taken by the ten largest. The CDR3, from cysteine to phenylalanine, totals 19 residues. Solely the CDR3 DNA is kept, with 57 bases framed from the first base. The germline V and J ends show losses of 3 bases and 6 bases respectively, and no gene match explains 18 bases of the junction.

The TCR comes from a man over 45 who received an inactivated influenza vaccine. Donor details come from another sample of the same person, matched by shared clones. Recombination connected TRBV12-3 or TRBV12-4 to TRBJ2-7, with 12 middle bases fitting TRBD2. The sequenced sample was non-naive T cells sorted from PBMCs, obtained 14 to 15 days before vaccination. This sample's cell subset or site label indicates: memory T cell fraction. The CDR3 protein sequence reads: CASSFTLGASGGATGEQYF. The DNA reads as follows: TGTGCCAGCAGTTTCACCCTCGGGGCTAGCGGGGGGGCGACAGGCGAGCAGTACTTC.